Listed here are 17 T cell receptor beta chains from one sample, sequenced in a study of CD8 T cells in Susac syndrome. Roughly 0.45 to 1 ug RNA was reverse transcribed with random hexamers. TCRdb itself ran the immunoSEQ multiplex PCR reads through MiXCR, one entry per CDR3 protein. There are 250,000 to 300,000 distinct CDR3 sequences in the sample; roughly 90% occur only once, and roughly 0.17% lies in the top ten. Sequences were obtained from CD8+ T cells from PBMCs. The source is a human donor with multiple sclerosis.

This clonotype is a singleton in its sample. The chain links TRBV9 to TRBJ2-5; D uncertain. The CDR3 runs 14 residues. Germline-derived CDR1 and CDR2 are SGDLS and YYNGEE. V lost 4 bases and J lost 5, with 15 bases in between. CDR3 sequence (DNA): TGTGCCAGCAGCCCGAAAAACTTGGGGGAGACCCAGTACTTC. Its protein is CASSPKNLGETQYF.

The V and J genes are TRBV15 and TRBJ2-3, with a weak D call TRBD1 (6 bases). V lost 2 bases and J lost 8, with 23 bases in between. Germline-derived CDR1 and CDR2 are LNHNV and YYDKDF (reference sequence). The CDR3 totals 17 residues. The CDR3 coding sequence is TGTGCCACCAGCAGACCTGAGGGGGTTCCCGAGATGGGTACGCAGTATTTT. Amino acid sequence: CATSRPEGVPEMGTQYF.

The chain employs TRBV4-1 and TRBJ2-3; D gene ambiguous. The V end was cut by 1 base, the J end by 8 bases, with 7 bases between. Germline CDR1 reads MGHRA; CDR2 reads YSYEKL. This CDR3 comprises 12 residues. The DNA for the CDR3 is TGCGCCAGCAGCCAAGGTCACGGTACGCAGTATTTT. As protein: CASSQGHGTQYF.

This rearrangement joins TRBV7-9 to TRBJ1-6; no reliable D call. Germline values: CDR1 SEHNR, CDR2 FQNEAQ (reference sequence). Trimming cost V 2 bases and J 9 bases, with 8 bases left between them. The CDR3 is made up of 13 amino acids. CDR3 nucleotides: TGTGCCAGCAGCTTATTTGAGGGTTCACCCCTCCACTTT. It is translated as CASSLFEGSPLHF.

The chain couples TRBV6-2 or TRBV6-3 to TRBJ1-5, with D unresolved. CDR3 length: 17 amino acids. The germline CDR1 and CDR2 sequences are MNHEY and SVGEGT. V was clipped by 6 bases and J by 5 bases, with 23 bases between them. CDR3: CASSPWGGATLDQPQHF. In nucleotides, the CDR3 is TGTGCCAGCAGCCCCTGGGGTGGCGCAACCTTGGATCAGCCCCAGCATTTT.

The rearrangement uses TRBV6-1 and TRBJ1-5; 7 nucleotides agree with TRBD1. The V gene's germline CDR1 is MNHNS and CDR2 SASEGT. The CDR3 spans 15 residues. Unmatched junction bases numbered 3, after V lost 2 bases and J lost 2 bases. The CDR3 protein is CASSETGEGNQPQHF. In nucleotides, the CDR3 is TGTGCCAGCAGTGAAACAGGGGAGGGCAATCAGCCCCAGCATTTT.

For the CDR3, the DNA is TGTGCCAGCAGCTTAGCAATCACCCCTGAAGCTTTCTTT. The encoded protein is CASSLAITPEAFF. The chain joins TRBV11-2 to TRBJ1-1; D uncertain. Germline V lookup: CDR1 SGHAT, CDR2 FQNNGV. V gave up 1 base and J gave up 6 bases, with 9 bases separating them. The CDR3 contains 13 residues.

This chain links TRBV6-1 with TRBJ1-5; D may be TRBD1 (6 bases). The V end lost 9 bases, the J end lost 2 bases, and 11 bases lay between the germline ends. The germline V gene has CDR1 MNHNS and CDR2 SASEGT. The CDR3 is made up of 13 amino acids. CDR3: CASLNRGNQPQHF. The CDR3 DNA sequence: TGTGCCAGTCTAAACAGGGGCAATCAGCCCCAGCATTTT.

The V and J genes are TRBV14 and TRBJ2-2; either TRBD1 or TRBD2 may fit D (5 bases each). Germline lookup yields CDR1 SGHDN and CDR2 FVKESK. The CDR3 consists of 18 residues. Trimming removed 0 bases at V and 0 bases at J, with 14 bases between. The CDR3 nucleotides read TGTGCCAGCAGCCAAGACAGCTTTGGGACGGCGAACACCGGGGAGCTGTTTTTT. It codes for CASSQDSFGTANTGELFF.

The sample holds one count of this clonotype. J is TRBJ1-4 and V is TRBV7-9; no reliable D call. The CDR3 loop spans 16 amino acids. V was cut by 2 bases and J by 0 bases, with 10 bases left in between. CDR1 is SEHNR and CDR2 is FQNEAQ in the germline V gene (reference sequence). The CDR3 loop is CASSLMQHTTNEKLFF. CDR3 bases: TGTGCCAGCAGCTTAATGCAGCATACAACTAATGAAAAACTGTTTTTT.

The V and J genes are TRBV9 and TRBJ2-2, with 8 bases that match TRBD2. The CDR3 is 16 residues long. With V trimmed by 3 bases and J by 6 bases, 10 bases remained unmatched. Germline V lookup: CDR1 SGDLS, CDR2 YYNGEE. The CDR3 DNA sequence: TGTGCCAGCAGCGCCCCACTGGCGGGGGGCGCCGGGGAGCTGTTTTTT. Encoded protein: CASSAPLAGGAGELFF.

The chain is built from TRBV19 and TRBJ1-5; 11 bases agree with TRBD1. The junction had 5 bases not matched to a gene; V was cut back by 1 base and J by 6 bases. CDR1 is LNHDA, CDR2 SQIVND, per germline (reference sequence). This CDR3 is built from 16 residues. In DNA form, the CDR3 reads TGTGCCAGTAGTATAGGGGACAGGGGGTACGGTCAGCCCCAGCATTTT. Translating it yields CASSIGDRGYGQPQHF.

The CDR3 sequence: CASSQDWEGGDEAFF. The DNA of the CDR3 is TGTGCCAGCAGCCAAGATTGGGAGGGAGGAGATGAAGCTTTCTTT. The V and J genes are TRBV4-2 and TRBJ1-1; D gene uncertain. Trimming shortened V by 0 bases and J by 7 bases, and 15 bases separated the two germline ends. The CDR3 has 15 amino acids. Germline CDR1 reads LGHNA; CDR2 reads YNFKEQ.

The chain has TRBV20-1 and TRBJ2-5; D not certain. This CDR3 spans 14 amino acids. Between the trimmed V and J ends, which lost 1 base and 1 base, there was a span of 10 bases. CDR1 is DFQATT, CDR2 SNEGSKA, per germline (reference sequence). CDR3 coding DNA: TGCAGTGCTAGAGTCCACGAACTCCAAGAGACCCAGTACTTC. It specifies CSARVHELQETQYF.

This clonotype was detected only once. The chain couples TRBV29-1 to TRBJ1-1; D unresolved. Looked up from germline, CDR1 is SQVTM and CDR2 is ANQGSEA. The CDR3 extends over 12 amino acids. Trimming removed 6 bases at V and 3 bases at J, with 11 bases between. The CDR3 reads CSVKPVDTEAFF. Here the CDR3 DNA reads TGCAGCGTCAAACCCGTGGACACTGAAGCTTTCTTT.

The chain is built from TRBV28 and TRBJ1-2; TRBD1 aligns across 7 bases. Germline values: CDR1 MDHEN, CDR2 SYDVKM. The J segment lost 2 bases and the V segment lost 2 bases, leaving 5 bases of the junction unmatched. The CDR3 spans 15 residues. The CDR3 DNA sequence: TGTGCCAGCAGTTTAACAGGGGAGAAGAACTATGGCTACACCTTC. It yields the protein CASSLTGEKNYGYTF.

The CDR3 DNA reads as TGTGCCAGCAGCAAAGTAGTCGGGCAGGATATAAACTCGAAACCTTACGAGCAGTACTTC. Protein product: CASSKVVGQDINSKPYEQYF. This chain connects TRBV21-1 to TRBJ2-7; TRBD1, as called in the table, went unchecked against the DNA. TRBV21-1 corresponds to a pseudogene. The CDR3 covers 20 residues.